This is a list of T cell receptor beta chains from one sample in a study of blood T cell repertoires in COVID-19. Profiling relied on immunoSEQ multiplex PCR, and the TCRdb table lists in-frame clones only, not all of them. The sample holds about 170,000 clones, 82% seen once. Sequencing was carried out using peripheral blood. The receptors derive from a woman in her 70s with acute or convalescent COVID-19. The CDR3 runs from the conserved cysteine through the conserved F or W. The order of the fields is clone size, D gene, J gene, V gene, CDR3 protein, CDR3 DNA. A D gene is named only where the DNA matches it firmly. The size field is filled for only some rows; it gives once, few, many or a size class.

. | TRBD2 | TRBJ2-3 | TRBV7-2 | CASSLATSGSTDTQYF | TGTGCCAGCAGCTTAGCGACTAGCGGGAGCACAGATACGCAGTATTTT
once | . | TRBJ1-3 | TRBV29-1 | CSVEGTPSSGNTIYF | TGCAGCGTTGAAGGGACTCCCAGCTCTGGAAACACCATATATTTT
once | TRBD2 | TRBJ2-5 | TRBV6-2/TRBV6-3 | CASSSGTSGSGGRETQYF | TGTGCCAGCAGCTCTGGGACTAGCGGGAGTGGGGGCCGAGAGACCCAGTACTTC
. | TRBD2 | TRBJ2-7 | TRBV28 | CASSLPWGLAGGSYEQYF | TGTGCCAGCAGTTTACCGTGGGGACTAGCGGGAGGGTCCTACGAGCAGTACTTC
. | . | TRBJ1-2 | TRBV27 | CASSVAPGYGYTF | TGTGCCAGCAGTGTCGCCCCGGGGTATGGCTACACCTTC
. | . | TRBJ2-7 | TRBV24-1 | CATSDFGHEQYF | TGTGCCACCAGTGATTTTGGGCACGAGCAGTACTTC
. | TRBD1 | TRBJ1-6 | TRBV5-5 | CASSWTDRDSPLHF | TGTGCCAGCAGCTGGACCGACAGGGACTCACCCCTCCACTTT
. | . | TRBJ1-5 | TRBV7-2 | CASSADTARQPQHF | TGTGCCAGCAGCGCGGACACGGCGAGGCAGCCCCAGCATTTT
. | . | TRBJ2-5 | TRBV5-1 | CASRRQDAWETQYF | TGCGCCAGCCGCAGACAGGACGCTTGGGAGACCCAGTACTTC
. | . | TRBJ1-1 | TRBV6-5 | CASSAPRMSTEAFF | TGTGCCAGCAGCGCCCCCAGGATGAGCACTGAAGCTTTCTTT
. | . | TRBJ2-2 | TRBV11-2 | CASSLGSEAGELFF | TGTGCCAGCAGCTTAGGAAGTGAGGCCGGGGAGCTGTTTTTT
. | TRBD2 | TRBJ2-3 | TRBV6-5 | CASSYSTSGGFDTQYF | TGTGCCAGCAGTTACTCTACTAGCGGGGGGTTTGATACGCAGTATTTT
. | TRBD2 | TRBJ2-5 | TRBV12-5 | CARPWGGEETQYF | TGTGCTAGACCCTGGGGGGGGGAAGAGACCCAGTACTTC
few | TRBD2 | TRBJ2-7 | TRBV6-5 | CASSTVAGGPYEQYF | TGTGCCAGCAGTACAGTAGCGGGAGGCCCATACGAGCAGTACTTC
. | . | TRBJ1-2 | TRBV3-1/TRBV3-2 | CASSQEFVRALGYTF | TGTGCCAGCAGCCAAGAATTCGTCAGGGCATTAGGCTACACCTTC
. | . | TRBJ1-2 | TRBV6-5 | CASSLQGDGYTF | TGTGCCAGCAGTTTACAGGGAGATGGCTACACCTTC
few | . | TRBJ1-1 | TRBV19 | CASSMRVTEAFF | TGTGCCAGTAGTATGAGGGTCACTGAAGCTTTCTTT
few | . | TRBJ1-5 | TRBV10-3 | CAISESKSRGNQPQHF | TGTGCCATCAGTGAGTCGAAGTCGCGCGGCAATCAGCCCCAGCATTTT
. | . | TRBJ2-3 | TRBV2 | CASGFGRGRTDTQYF | TGTGCCAGCGGCTTCGGGCGGGGTCGCACAGATACGCAGTATTTT
. | . | TRBJ2-7 | TRBV18 | CASSLRQIRYEQYF | TGTGCCAGCTCACTTAGACAGATTCGATACGAGCAGTACTTC
. | . | TRBJ1-2 | TRBV5-6 | CASSLGGGGRNYGYTF | TGTGCCAGCAGCTTGGGCGGCGGGGGTCGTAACTATGGCTACACCTTC
once | . | TRBJ2-5 | TRBV5-1 | CASSLSNPIQETQYF | TGCGCCAGCAGCTTGAGCAACCCTATCCAAGAGACCCAGTACTTC
. | TRBD1 | TRBJ2-2 | TRBV29-1 | CSADRGLNTGELFF | TGCAGCGCGGACAGGGGATTGAACACCGGGGAGCTGTTTTTT
once | . | TRBJ2-2 | TRBV4-2 | CASRQESTVPGELFF | TGTGCCAGCAGGCAGGAGTCGACAGTCCCCGGGGAGCTGTTTTTT
. | . | TRBJ1-1 | TRBV7-2 | CASSSQGNTEAFF | TGTGCCAGCAGCTCCCAGGGGAACACTGAAGCTTTCTTT
. | TRBD1 | TRBJ2-7 | TRBV10-3 | CAISEGQAEHCF | TGTGCCATCAGTGAGGGACAGGCCGAACACTGCTTC
. | . | TRBJ1-4 | TRBV6-1 | CASSEARSNEKLFF | TGTGCCAGCAGTGAAGCGCGAAGTAATGAAAAACTGTTTTTT
. | TRBD1 | TRBJ2-7 | TRBV4-3 | CASSPPTLWDRYLTYEQYF | TGCGCCAGCAGCCCGCCCACCCTTTGGGACAGATATCTTACCTACGAGCAGTACTTC
. | TRBD1 | TRBJ2-1 | TRBV4-3 | CASSQEIWTGSSEQFF | TGCGCCAGCAGCCAGGAAATCTGGACAGGGTCAAGTGAGCAGTTCTTC
. | TRBD1 | TRBJ1-4 | TRBV4-1 | CASSREGTGVEKLFF | TGCGCCAGCAGCCGCGAAGGGACAGGGGTTGAAAAACTGTTTTTT
. | . | TRBJ1-6 | TRBV5-1 | CASSFQGKDSPLHF | TGCGCCAGCAGCTTCCAGGGGAAGGATTCACCCCTCCACTTT
few | TRBD1 | TRBJ1-2 | TRBV3-1/TRBV3-2 | CASSQPGQGNYGYTF | TGTGCCAGCAGCCAACCGGGACAGGGAAACTATGGCTACACCTTC
. | . | TRBJ1-6 | TRBV5-6 | CASSSGVSEASPLHF | TGTGCCAGCAGCTCCGGTGTATCGGAGGCTTCACCCCTCCACTTT
. | TRBD2 | TRBJ2-3 | TRBV3-1/TRBV3-2 | CASGPSGRTDTQYF | TGTGCCAGCGGCCCTAGCGGGAGGACAGATACGCAGTATTTT
few | TRBD2 | TRBJ2-1 | TRBV13 | CASSFLAGRSYNEQFF | TGTGCCAGCAGCTTCTTAGCGGGTAGGTCCTACAATGAGCAGTTCTTC
. | . | TRBJ1-1 | TRBV28 | CASSPGQSTEAFF | TGTGCCAGCAGTCCTGGGCAGAGCACTGAAGCTTTCTTT
. | . | TRBJ1-2 | TRBV27 | CASSLRGGGNYGYTF | TGTGCCAGCAGCCTAAGGGGGGGAGGTAACTATGGCTACACCTTC
. | . | TRBJ2-2 | TRBV5-1 | CASSLAASAVGELFF | TGCGCCAGCAGCTTGGCCGCTAGCGCGGTCGGGGAGCTGTTTTTT
. | TRBD1 | TRBJ2-7 | TRBV25-1 | CASSDWQGAGEQYF | TGTGCCAGCAGTGACTGGCAGGGGGCCGGCGAGCAGTACTTC
. | TRBD1 | TRBJ1-1 | TRBV19 | CASSMATGALLNTEAFF | TGTGCCAGTAGTATGGCAACAGGGGCCTTATTGAACACTGAAGCTTTCTTT
. | . | TRBJ1-2 | TRBV19 | CASRPGTSRVRGYTF | TGTGCCAGTAGACCCGGGACTTCCAGGGTCCGCGGCTACACCTTC
. | . | TRBJ1-2 | TRBV25-1 | CASSQGGRSGYTF | TGTGCCAGCAGTCAAGGCGGGCGTTCTGGCTACACCTTC
. | TRBD1 | TRBJ1-1 | TRBV7-2 | CASSLVGGGEAFF | TGTGCCAGCAGCTTAGTAGGGGGCGGTGAAGCTTTCTTT
. | . | TRBJ2-7 | TRBV29-1 | CSVGQRGYEQYF | TGCAGCGTTGGACAGAGAGGCTACGAGCAGTACTTC
. | . | TRBJ1-1 | TRBV28 | CASSSAGVGVNTEAFF | TGTGCCAGCAGTTCAGCAGGGGTAGGGGTGAACACTGAAGCTTTCTTT
. | . | TRBJ1-4 | TRBV28 | CASSLGGGEKLFF | TGTGCCAGCAGTTTAGGAGGAGGGGAAAAACTGTTTTTT
. | . | TRBJ2-5 | TRBV6-5 | CASSRPPSGQETQYF | TGTGCCAGCTCGCGTCCCCCAAGCGGTCAAGAGACCCAGTACTTC
. | TRBD1 | TRBJ2-3 | TRBV6-5 | CASRTGTGTDTQYF | TGTGCCAGCAGAACAGGGACAGGCACAGATACGCAGTATTTT
few | TRBD2 | TRBJ2-7 | TRBV14 | CASSQAGGLFYEQYF | TGTGCCAGCAGCCAAGCGGGAGGGCTTTTCTACGAGCAGTACTTC
. | TRBD2 | TRBJ2-4 | TRBV5-3 | CARSLLAGGSENIQYF | TGTGCCAGAAGCTTGTTGGCGGGGGGCTCGGAAAACATTCAGTACTTC
. | TRBD1 | TRBJ1-6 | TRBV7-9 | CASSVGTGGSPLHF | TGTGCCAGCAGCGTTGGGACAGGGGGTTCACCCCTCCACTTT